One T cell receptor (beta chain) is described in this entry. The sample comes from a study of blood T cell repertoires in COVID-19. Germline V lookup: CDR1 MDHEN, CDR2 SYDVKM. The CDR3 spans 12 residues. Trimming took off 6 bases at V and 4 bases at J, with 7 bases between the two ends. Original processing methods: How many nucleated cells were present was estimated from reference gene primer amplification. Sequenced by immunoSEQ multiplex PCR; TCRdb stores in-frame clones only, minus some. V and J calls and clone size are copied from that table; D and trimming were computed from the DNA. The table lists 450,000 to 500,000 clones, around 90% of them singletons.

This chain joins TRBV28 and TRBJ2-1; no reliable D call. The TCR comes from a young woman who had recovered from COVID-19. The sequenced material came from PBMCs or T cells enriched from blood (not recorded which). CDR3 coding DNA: TGTGCCAGCAGGGGCCTGTACAATGAGCAGTTCTTC. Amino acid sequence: CASRGLYNEQFF.